The 29 T cell receptor beta chains reported below all come from one sample, sequenced in a study of control samples from healthy donors and cancer patients. Generated by immunoSEQ multiplex PCR, the TCRdb table keeps only in-frame clones and is missing some. Of approximately 140,000 clones in the sample, 93% are singletons; the top ten hold roughly 5.7%. Source material: blood. These receptors came from a man between 18 and 29 years old in good health.

The chain employs TRBV3-1 (or the pseudogene TRBV3-2) and TRBJ2-7, with 8 bases that match TRBD1. The CDR3 loop spans 15 amino acids. The germline V gene encodes CDR1 LGHDT and CDR2 YNNKEL (reference sequence). V shed 4 bases and J 3 bases; nucleotides not matched to a gene: 8. CDR3 DNA sequence: TGTGCCAGCAGCCTTCAGGGGGCGGGGCTCTACGAGCAGTACTTC. Translating gives CASSLQGAGLYEQYF.

The chain links TRBV3-1 (or the pseudogene TRBV3-2) to TRBJ2-3; D is undetermined. This CDR3 region has 15 residues. The V end was cut by 0 bases, the J end by 3 bases, with 10 bases between. Germline-derived CDR1 and CDR2 are LGHDT and YNNKEL (reference sequence). CDR3 sequence: CASSQEPVATDTQYF. The CDR3 nucleotides read TGTGCCAGCAGCCAAGAACCGGTAGCTACAGATACGCAGTATTTT.

This clone has just a few counts. The chain uses TRBV6-5 and TRBJ1-3, with D unresolved. Germline V gene lookup returns CDR1 MNHEY and CDR2 SVGAGI. CDR3 size: 14 residues. Trimming cost V 6 bases and J 0 bases, with 9 bases left between them. This CDR3 is CASRPRRSGNTIYF. The CDR3 DNA reads as TGTGCCAGCAGACCCAGGCGCTCTGGAAACACCATATATTTT.

This sequence joins TRBV4-1 and TRBJ1-4, with 8 nucleotides matching TRBD1. Germline V CDR1 and CDR2: MGHRA, YSYEKL. The ends lost 0 bases at V and 8 bases at J; junction bases unmatched: 5. This CDR3 comprises 15 residues. For the CDR3, the DNA is TGCGCCAGCAGCCAAGATCGGGGACAGGCCGAAAAACTGTTTTTT. It translates to CASSQDRGQAEKLFF.

This chain uses TRBV9 with TRBJ2-1, with 10 positions matching TRBD2. CDR1 SGDLS and CDR2 YYNGEE come from the germline V gene. J was trimmed by 7 bases and V by 2 bases; bases with no gene match: 9. The CDR3 length is 16 residues. As DNA, the CDR3 is TGTGCCAGCAGCGTGCGACTAGCGGGTACGGGGAATGAGCAGTTCTTC. This gives the protein CASSVRLAGTGNEQFF. The full variable domain, with the rest looked up from reference TRBV9 and TRBJ2-1, is DSGVTQTPKHLITATGQRVTLRCSPRSGDLSVYWYQQSLDQGLQFLIQYYNGEERAKGNILERFSAQQFPDLHSELNLSSLELGDSALYFCASSVRLAGTGNEQFFGPGTRLTVL.

The V call is TRBV5-6, the J call TRBJ1-1; D not certain. V shed 1 base and J shed 5 bases, with 12 bases lying between them. The CDR3 runs 14 residues. From germline, CDR1 is SGHDT and CDR2 YYEEEE. The CDR3 nucleotides are TGTGCCAGCAGCTTGTTGAGGGAACGGACTGAAGCTTTCTTT. This gives the protein CASSLLRERTEAFF.

The chain joins TRBV9 to TRBJ2-1; TRBD2 agrees at 15 bases. V shed 1 base and J 7 bases; nucleotides not matched to a gene: 9. This CDR3 has 18 residues. The germline CDR1 and CDR2 sequences are SGDLS and YYNGEE. The CDR3 protein is CASSVPKAGTSGRNEQFF. The CDR3, as DNA: TGTGCCAGCAGCGTACCCAAAGCCGGGACTAGCGGGAGGAATGAGCAGTTCTTC. The complete variable domain, with remaining parts taken from reference TRBV9 and TRBJ2-1, reads DSGVTQTPKHLITATGQRVTLRCSPRSGDLSVYWYQQSLDQGLQFLIQYYNGEERAKGNILERFSAQQFPDLHSELNLSSLELGDSALYFCASSVPKAGTSGRNEQFFGPGTRLTVL.

The chain couples TRBV11-3 to TRBJ2-7, with TRBD2 as a possible D gene (6 bases). Trimming removed 0 bases from V and 3 bases from J, with 15 bases in between. Germline loops: CDR1 SGHNT, CDR2 YENEEA. The CDR3 length is 16 residues. CDR3 protein: CASSLEAGLAGYEQYF. CDR3 sequence (DNA): TGTGCCAGCAGCTTAGAGGCGGGGCTAGCAGGCTACGAGCAGTACTTC.

The chain links TRBV24-1 to TRBJ2-2; TRBD1 or TRBD2 may be the D gene (5 bases each). The V and J ends lost 3 bases and 7 bases respectively, with 8 bases between them. The CDR3 sequence is 13 residues long. Germline loops: CDR1 KGHDR, CDR2 SFDVKD. CDR3 bases: TGTGCCACCAGTGATAGAGGGGACGGGGAGCTGTTTTTT. This gives the protein CATSDRGDGELFF.

The chain couples TRBV4-1 to TRBJ2-1; 7 nucleotides line up with TRBD1. Unmatched junction bases numbered 2, after V lost 1 base and J lost 2 bases. Looked up from germline, CDR1 is MGHRA and CDR2 is YSYEKL. The CDR3 runs to 15 residues. CDR3 DNA sequence: TGCGCCAGCAGCCAAGGGCAGGGGGCCTACAATGAGCAGTTCTTC. Protein product: CASSQGQGAYNEQFF.

The CDR3: CSALISRTEQFF. CDR3 bases: TGCAGCGCCCTTATATCCAGGACCGAGCAGTTCTTC. The chain links TRBV29-1 to TRBJ2-1; D call uncertain. CDR3 length: 12 residues. V lost 7 bases to trimming and J lost 10 bases, with 17 bases between them. Germline assignment: CDR1 SQVTM and CDR2 ANQGSEA.

The chain joins TRBV12-3 or TRBV12-4 to TRBJ2-2; D is ambiguous. The CDR3 sequence is 10 residues long. Trimming stripped 8 bases from V and 8 bases from J, with 6 bases between. This chain's CDR3 is CASGPGELFF. The CDR3 DNA is TGTGCCAGCGGTCCAGGGGAGCTGTTTTTT.

V and J are TRBV11-2 and TRBJ1-5; tentatively, D is TRBD1 (5 bases). Germline V gives CDR1 SGHAT, CDR2 FQNNGV. The CDR3 consists of 18 residues. Deletions cut 5 bases from V and 4 bases from J, with 24 bases between. This CDR3 reads CASSPRAPQAGENQPQHF. CDR3 bases: TGTGCCAGCAGCCCTAGAGCGCCCCAGGCGGGGGAGAATCAGCCCCAGCATTTT. The full variable domain, its missing parts supplied by reference TRBV11-2 and TRBJ1-5, is EAGVAQSPRYKIIEKRQSVAFWCNPISGHATLYWYQQILGQGPKLLIQFQNNGVVDDSQLPKDRFSAERLKGVDSTLKIQPAKLEDSAVYLCASSPRAPQAGENQPQHFGDGTRLSIL.

The rearrangement joins TRBV5-4 to TRBJ1-1; no clear D. Looked up from germline, CDR1 is SGHNT and CDR2 is YYREEE (reference sequence). CDR3 length equals 11 residues. Trimming shortened V by 0 bases and J by 7 bases, and 4 bases separated the two germline ends. The CDR3 DNA reads as TGTGCCAGCAGCTTGGCCAGTGAAGCTTTCTTT. It codes for CASSLASEAFF.

This chain joins TRBV5-1 and TRBJ2-5, with unresolved D. The CDR3 length is 13 residues. Germline loops: CDR1 SGHRS, CDR2 YFSETQ. V lost 0 bases, J lost 5 bases, and 8 bases lay in between. The CDR3 region has the DNA TGCGCCAGCAGCTTGGACCGACGGGAGACCCAGTACTTC. Protein product: CASSLDRRETQYF.

The DNA of the CDR3 is TGTGCCAGCAGCCAAGGGGAAGCGAGTACCTACGAGCAGTACTTC. Protein product: CASSQGEASTYEQYF. The V and J genes are TRBV3-1 (or the pseudogene TRBV3-2) and TRBJ2-7; no definite D call. Germline-derived CDR1 and CDR2 are LGHDT and YNNKEL (reference sequence). The CDR3 has 15 residues. Trimming cost V 1 base and J 2 bases, with 12 bases left between them.

J is TRBJ2-7 and V is TRBV6-5; D gene uncertain. This CDR3 comprises 13 residues. In germline, CDR1 is MNHEY, CDR2 SVGAGI. V dropped 6 bases and J dropped 3 bases, with 12 bases sitting between them. The CDR3 DNA follows: TGTGCCAGCAGCGTCCTGGAGAGCTACGAGCAGTACTTC. The encoded protein is CASSVLESYEQYF.

The chain carries TRBV7-8 and TRBJ2-7; D is perhaps TRBD2 (6 bases). CDR3 length equals 14 residues. V lost 7 bases, J lost 4 bases, and 17 bases lay in between. Germline assignment: CDR1 SGHVS and CDR2 FQNEAQ. The CDR3 DNA follows: TGTGCCAGCACCCTGGCGGGACTGACATACGAGCAGTACTTC. Its protein is CASTLAGLTYEQYF.

The rearrangement links TRBV6-1 to TRBJ2-1; 8 nucleotides line up with TRBD2. CDR3 length: 16 amino acids. Germline loops: CDR1 MNHNS, CDR2 SASEGT. The junction had 4 bases not matched to a gene; V was cut back by 3 bases and J by 0 bases. The CDR3 protein is CASSDLAGSSYNEQFF. The DNA for the CDR3 is TGTGCCAGCAGTGACTTAGCGGGAAGCTCCTACAATGAGCAGTTCTTC.

The chain couples TRBV6-5 to TRBJ1-1; D not resolved. The CDR3 length is 13 residues. With 7 bases removed from V and 1 base from J, the gap between germline ends came to 10 bases. From germline, CDR1 is MNHEY and CDR2 SVGAGI. CDR3 sequence reads: CASITKRNTEAFF. CDR3 sequence (DNA): TGTGCCAGCATTACCAAAAGGAACACTGAAGCTTTCTTT.

This sequence joins TRBV30 and TRBJ2-1; D possibly matches TRBD1 or TRBD2 (5 bases each). V gave up 3 bases and J gave up 15 bases, with 27 bases separating them. The germline V gene has CDR1 GTSNPN and CDR2 SVGIG (reference sequence). This CDR3 comprises 15 residues. CDR3 in DNA: TGTGCCTGGAGCCTTAATAACCTGGGACGTAACGCGGGGTTCTTC. Protein product: CAWSLNNLGRNAGFF.

The chain uses TRBV4-2 and TRBJ1-1; D not certain. V lost 1 base, J lost 6 bases, and 9 bases lay in between. This CDR3 region has 13 residues. Germline V gives CDR1 LGHNA, CDR2 YNFKEQ. The DNA of the CDR3 is TGTGCCAGCAGCCAAGCCCCCCCAGCTGAAGCTTTCTTT. Translated: CASSQAPPAEAFF.

This chain links TRBV4-1 with TRBJ1-4; the match to TRBD1 covers 9 bases. The CDR3 sequence is 17 residues long. The trim removed 3 bases at V and 6 bases at J, leaving 11 bases unmatched. Germline-derived CDR1 and CDR2 are MGHRA and YSYEKL. The DNA for the CDR3 is TGCGCCAGCAGCCAGGTACCTGGGGACAGGGTGTATGAAAAACTGTTTTTT. Amino acid sequence: CASSQVPGDRVYEKLFF.

This clone was recorded only once. This chain links TRBV7-2 with TRBJ2-1, with 10 bases identical to TRBD2. Per the germline V gene, CDR1 is SGHTA and CDR2 is FQGNSA. J lost 2 bases, V lost 2 bases, and 0 bases had no gene match. This CDR3 has 15 amino acids. In nucleotides, the CDR3 is TGTGCCAGCAGCTTAAGCGGGGGGGCCTACAATGAGCAGTTCTTC. It encodes CASSLSGGAYNEQFF.

The chain has TRBV4-2 and TRBJ2-2, with 10 bases aligning to TRBD2. The germline gives CDR1 LGHNA, CDR2 YNFKEQ. The ends lost 9 bases at V and 6 bases at J; junction bases unmatched: 16. This CDR3 is 17 amino acids long. The CDR3 DNA is TGTGCCAGTAAAATCCGCCGGAGAGCGGGAGGGTCCGGGGAGCTGTTTTTT. Translation gives CASKIRRRAGGSGELFF.

A single count supports this clone. V is TRBV5-1 and J is TRBJ1-1; D unresolved. The V end was cut by 0 bases, the J end by 3 bases, with 6 bases between. The CDR3 is made up of 13 amino acids. Germline lookup yields CDR1 SGHRS and CDR2 YFSETQ. The CDR3 spells CASSLGVDTEAFF. The CDR3 DNA follows: TGCGCCAGCAGCTTGGGAGTTGACACTGAAGCTTTCTTT. Using reference TRBV5-1 and TRBJ1-1 for the parts outside the CDR3, the full variable domain is KAGVTQTPRYLIKTRGQQVTLSCSPISGHRSVSWYQQTPGQGLQFLFEYFSETQRNKGNFPGRFSGRQFSNSRSEMNVSTLELGDSALYLCASSLGVDTEAFFGQGTRLTVV.

This sequence joins TRBV7-2 and TRBJ1-5; perhaps TRBD1 as D (6 bases). Looked up from germline, CDR1 is SGHTA and CDR2 is FQGNSA. CDR3 length: 16 residues. The V end lost 1 base, the J end lost 1 base, and 11 bases lay between the germline ends. CDR3 bases: TGTGCCAGCAGCTTAGTAGGGGGTATCAGCAATCAGCCCCAGCATTTT. It is translated as CASSLVGGISNQPQHF.

The chain joins TRBV28 to TRBJ2-5; 12 bases match TRBD1. This CDR3 is built from 16 residues. The V gene's germline CDR1 is MDHEN and CDR2 SYDVKM. V shed 6 bases and J 6 bases; nucleotides not matched to a gene: 11. The CDR3 here is CASRMLGTGGRKTQYF. CDR3 in DNA: TGTGCCAGCAGGATGTTAGGGACAGGGGGCAGGAAGACCCAGTACTTC.

This chain connects TRBV7-9 to TRBJ2-5; TRBD1 agrees at 11 bases. The CDR3 consists of 15 residues. The trim removed 5 bases at V and 5 bases at J, leaving 7 bases unmatched. From germline, CDR1 is SEHNR and CDR2 FQNEAQ (reference sequence). CDR3 DNA sequence: TGTGCCAGCAGCACCGGACAGGGGGCGGTGGAGACCCAGTACTTC. As protein: CASSTGQGAVETQYF.